This TCR beta chain was recorded in a study of T cell changes during pregnancy in multiple sclerosis. Germline CDR1 SGDLS, CDR2 YYNGEE. There are 18 residues in the CDR3. The V gene end was trimmed by 3 bases and the J gene end by 4 bases; junction bases not matched to a gene: 15. The assay was immunoSEQ multiplex PCR, and TCRdb's table has in-frame clones only and misses some. Altogether about 52,000 clones are present, approximately 92% being singletons, with the ten largest covering 0.65% to 0.85%. Sequenced material: CD4+ T cells from peripheral blood mononuclear cells, taken in the third trimester of pregnancy. This receptor was obtained from a female donor with multiple sclerosis, enrolled in a pregnancy study. The chain has TRBV9 and TRBJ1-3; 8 bases map to TRBD1. In nucleotides, the CDR3 is TGTGCCAGCAGCGGACAGGGGAGACAGGGTGGTACGGGAAACACCATATATTTT. Translating gives CASSGQGRQGGTGNTIYF.